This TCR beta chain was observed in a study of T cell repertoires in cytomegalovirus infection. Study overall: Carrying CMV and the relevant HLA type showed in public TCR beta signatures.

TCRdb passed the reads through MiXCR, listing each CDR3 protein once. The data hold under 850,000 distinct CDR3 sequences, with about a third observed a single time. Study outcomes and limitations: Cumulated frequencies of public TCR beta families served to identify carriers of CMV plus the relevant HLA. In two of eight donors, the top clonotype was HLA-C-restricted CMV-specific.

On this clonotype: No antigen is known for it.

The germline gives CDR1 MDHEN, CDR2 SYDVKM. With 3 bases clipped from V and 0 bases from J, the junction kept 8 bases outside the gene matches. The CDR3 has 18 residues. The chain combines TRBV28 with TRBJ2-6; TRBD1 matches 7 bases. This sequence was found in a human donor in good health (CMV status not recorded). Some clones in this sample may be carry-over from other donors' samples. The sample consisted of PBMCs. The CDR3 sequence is CASSFGGHRGSGANVLTF. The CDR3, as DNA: TGTGCCAGCAGTTTTGGGGGCCACAGGGGCTCTGGGGCCAACGTCCTGACTTTC.